A single T cell receptor beta chain is shown here with its context. No cognate antigen has been identified for it. No clone much larger than this one lies a single base away; base qualities are absent. The library was prepared using the immunoSEQ multiplex PCR assay. The multiplex PCR relied on a mix of 60 forward primers for TCR Vbeta segments and 13 reverse primers for TCR Jbeta segments. Amplification of the CDR3 region of rearranged TCR beta genes was performed with a multiplex PCR assay on genomic DNA. The Illumina HiSeq System was used to sequence the amplified TCR beta libraries as 87-base-pair reads. On the study's bioinformatics: In a later analysis, 80 million or so unique TCR beta chains were counted across the 500 to 700 repertoires, and roughly 11 million of these chains were shared by at least two donors. A nearest-neighbor algorithm error-corrected the raw reads and collapsed the reads into unique sequences, merging closely related sequences to remove PCR and sequencing errors. To assign V, D and J gene segments, CDR3 sequences were aligned to IMGT reference sequences. Each retained sequence needed at least a six-nucleotide match to both a V gene segment and a J gene segment. A rearrangement counted as productive if the CDR3 had no stop codons and remained in frame with V and J, and every other rearrangement counted as non-productive. CDR3 was defined by IMGT convention, running from the second conserved V-encoded cysteine to the conserved J-encoded phenylalanine. The earlier analysis of some 600 of the donors excluded sequences that lacked an unambiguous match to a single V gene segment. An earlier analysis of a few hundred of the donors classified V segments as functional when productive rearrangements were above 56.7% and as segregating when the standard deviation between donors was above 5%. A statistical classification framework was built for diagnosing cytomegalovirus status from the catalog of TCR beta chain sequences. V and J gene assignment, in a later analysis, came from comparing TCR nucleotide sequences with IMGT/GENE-DB human TR gene sequences. In a later analysis, CDR3 sequences and most-parsimonious VDJ recombination scenarios were assigned using the TCRdist pipeline. In a later analysis, every TCR beta chain was defined by the combination of its CDR3 amino acid sequence and its V-gene family, and reads without a unique V-gene family were dropped. A later analysis removed several hundred highly shared, low-generation-probability nucleotide sequences to deal with suspected cross-contamination and a sequencing artifact. In a later analysis, a clonal expansion index was calculated for each public chain from normalized within-repertoire ranks of inferred template counts. In a later analysis, generation probabilities were computed with a VDJ recombination model fitted to out-of-frame rearrangements, and the resulting probabilities were checked against IGoR. Hypergeometric tests were used in a later analysis to score TCR-TCR, TCR-HLA and TCR-CMV co-occurrence, with a repertoire-size bias correction applied to the TCR pairs. In a later analysis, false discovery rates were estimated by permuting HLA or CMV assignments 20 times. A later analysis grouped co-occurring TCRs with DBSCAN, adding TCRdist sequence similarity when clustering within HLA-allele-positive subsets. Repertoires with fewer than 30,000 or more than 120,000 public chains, plus five repertoires with anomalous nucleotide sharing, were excluded from co-occurrence clustering. What TCRdb holds here is the immuneACCESS table cut down to in-frame rearrangements. Part of the clones is not present; checked against another copy, under half of the missing clones reflect an unresolved V gene, and the others are unexplained. The V and J calls and clone size come from that table; D and trimming were worked out from the DNA. Present in this sample are under 150,000 clones, roughly 85% of which were seen just once. In total, the top ten clones hold less than 2% of the sample.

This sample is part of a study of cytomegalovirus exposure and HLA in healthy donors (dated by TCRdb to the late 2010s). The study in broad terms: In an earlier analysis of fewer than 750 of the donors, about 270 Gb of sequence data and roughly 100 million unique TCR beta sequences from about 179 million T cells were reported. Both class I and class II loci were covered by HLA typing, at four-digit resolution. An earlier analysis of several hundred of the donors used high-throughput TCR beta sequencing to judge whether each TCR beta V gene segment behaved as functional or pseudogenic. Roughly 5 DR-DQ haplotypes were handled as single units for association and clustering because linkage in the cohort was strong. Alongside the repertoire data, information on donor age, sex, ethnicity and CMV serostatus was compiled. Rather than using new phenotypic data, the later analysis identified candidate immune exposures from TCR beta sequences and from how often those sequences occurred across donors. The number of typed donors differed by locus: about 620-640 for A, B, C, DRB1 and DQB1; some 500 for DQA1; approximately 610 for DPA1; and about 450 for DPB1. Every repertoire in the discovery cohort had been generated on one and the same sequencing platform. The study used immunosequencing to profile the T cell repertoires of 600 to 850 subjects and linked those repertoires to cytomegalovirus serostatus. To predict cytomegalovirus infection status, the study combined high-throughput TCR immunosequencing, statistical association of individual TCRs with disease status, and machine learning. An early release that covered several hundred HLA-typed donors contained 300 to 350 gigabases of sequencing data and tens of millions of unique TCR sequences. In a later analysis, previously published TCR beta repertoires from about 670 donors were re-analyzed and high-resolution HLA genotyping was added so that TCR occurrence patterns could be studied. Besides the first cohort of roughly 660 subjects, a separate validation cohort made up of 120 different subjects was used. Across around 400 genotyped donors of the cohort, an average of 235,054 unique TCR beta nucleotide sequences per donor were sequenced, and 15% to 20% of those sequences were non-productive. Among the roughly 370 genotyped donors, approximately 76% belonged to the genetic ancestry cluster associated with self-reported Caucasian donors. The study was designed to test whether signatures of past pathogen exposure could be identified by cataloging public T cell receptors. Genome-wide SNP genotypes for about 60% of the roughly 700 donors were used in a later genetic analysis, which treated that subset as a discovery cohort. What the authors observed across the whole study: Only TCR beta chains were sequenced in this cohort, and the absence of alpha or paired-chain data limited detectable features. According to a later analysis, most CMV-associated TCR beta chains appeared to be HLA-restricted, and the HLA associations seemed to be driven largely by CMV exposure. Correlated functional status among segregating V segments might be attributable to linkage disequilibrium, but an unknown experimental factor could not be ruled out. At a false discovery rate of 0.05, a later analysis linked fewer than 20,000 TCR beta sequences to specific HLA alleles. A cluster of highly shared sequence variants was judged likely to represent a technical artifact of the sequencing pipeline. A later analysis reported that several top co-occurrence clusters appeared linked to parvovirus B19, influenza, CMV and Epstein-Barr virus. Because HLA typing was unavailable for some donors at each locus, only the typed subset was used in association tests. In a later analysis, HLA-associated TCR beta chains were found to be more clonally expanded and to have lower generation probabilities than equally common non-associated chains. An association between a missense DCLRE1C variant and V-gene and J-gene trimming of TCR beta chains was found in a later genetic analysis and replicated in an independent cohort. In vitro tests confirmed that a few of the cytomegalovirus-associated TCR beta chains recognize cytomegalovirus antigens. When HLA alleles, especially DR and DQ, strongly co-occurred, attributing TCR associations to individual alleles was difficult. According to the authors, the approach could potentially be generalized to other disease states and immunological phenotypes. The 87-base-pair reads could not distinguish some IMGT-functional V segments, including TRBV6-2 and TRBV6-3, so those segments were excluded. The study listed approximately 160 TCR beta chains as associated with cytomegalovirus. A further reported finding was that TCR beta sequences accurately predicted the HLA-A and HLA-B alleles for most subjects in the first cohort. The only immune exposure information available for the cohort was CMV serostatus. According to a later genetic analysis, donors in an Asian-associated ancestry cluster had fewer N-insertions in productive TCRs than the roughly 660-donor mean. The classifier was reported to diagnose cytomegalovirus status with high specificity and sensitivity in both the original cohort and the validation cohort. Sequencing depth was assumed to be roughly uniform across donors in the presence/absence analyses, though that assumption may not hold. Across donors, most TCR sequences were observed very rarely, whereas some public TCRs were present in many individuals. The earlier analysis of approximately 590 of the donors excluded 15 to 20 rarely observed V segments, including chromosome 9 orphons, because counts were too low. In a later analysis, TCR association rates were found to vary across HLA loci, with the most associated TCRs seen for DRB1 alleles and the fewest for HLA-C alleles. In an earlier analysis of 587 of the donors, most TCR beta V segments appeared in productive rearrangements about 90% or about 30% of the time, broadly matching IMGT annotations.

From the cysteine up to the phenylalanine, the CDR3 has a length of 16 residues. The DNA shown is the 48-base CDR3, in frame from base 1. Per the germline V gene, SGHDT is the CDR1 and YYEEEE is the CDR2. From V the trimming removes 2 bases and from J it removes 9 bases, while the gene matches leave 14 bases of the junction unaccounted for. The cohort consisted of some 670 healthy bone marrow donors. All cohort members were sampled while nominally healthy, although unrecorded immune exposures were likely present. The donor tested CMV seronegative, placing the donor among the approximately 400 seronegative members of the cohort. A peripheral blood sample was provided by each donor, and peripheral blood mononuclear cells were used for TCR beta sequencing. The Qiagen DNeasy Blood Extraction Kit was used to extract genomic DNA from the blood cell samples.

Sequenced material: PBMCs. The V and J genes are TRBV5-6 and TRBJ2-4, with 7 middle bases fitting TRBD1. The TCR comes from a woman aged 25 to 39 in good health and CMV-seronegative. The CDR3 protein sequence reads: CASSFTDRVRKGIQYF. Here is the DNA: TGTGCCAGCAGCTTCACCGACAGGGTGCGGAAAGGCATTCAGTACTTC.